These T cell receptor beta chains were read from a single sample in a study of cytomegalovirus exposure and HLA in healthy donors. The assay was immunoSEQ multiplex PCR, and TCRdb's table has in-frame clones only and misses some. Here the sample spans 75,000 to 95,000 clones, roughly 80% being singletons. The source material was PBMCs. Receptors were obtained from a human donor in good health. CDR3s include the opening cysteine and the closing phenylalanine or tryptophan. The D gene is left open where the match is weak. Clone size is given for some rows only: seen once, a few or many times, or a class if the clone is expanded.

V: TRBV7-2; length: 15; D: -; J: TRBJ2-2; size: -; DNA: TGTGCCAGCAGTTATAACAGGGTGGGGACCGGGGAGCTGTTTTTT; CDR3: CASSYNRVGTGELFF
V: TRBV10-1; length: 15; D: -; J: TRBJ2-7; size: few; DNA: TGCGCCAGCAGTGACCCCGGAGTATCCCAGTACGAGCAGTACTTC; CDR3: CASSDPGVSQYEQYF
V: TRBV5-1; length: 17; D: -; J: TRBJ2-7; size: -; DNA: TGCGCCAGCAGCCTCTTTAATGCGGCTAAGTTTCCGTACGAGCAGTACTTC; CDR3: CASSLFNAAKFPYEQYF
V: TRBV19; length: 13; D: TRBD2; J: TRBJ2-5; size: -; DNA: TGTGCCAGTACCGCGGGGGGCCGGCAGACCCAGTACTTC; CDR3: CASTAGGRQTQYF
V: TRBV14; length: 12; D: -; J: TRBJ1-2; size: -; DNA: TGTGCCAGCAGCCCAAATAACTATGGCTACACCTTC; CDR3: CASSPNNYGYTF
V: TRBV2; length: 16; D: TRBD2; J: TRBJ2-3; size: -; DNA: TGTGCCAGCACAGAATCTAGCGGGGCACGCACAGATACGCAGTATTTT; CDR3: CASTESSGARTDTQYF
V: TRBV19; length: 12; D: -; J: TRBJ2-2; size: -; DNA: TGTGCCAGTAGTCCCCGCACCGGGGAGCTGTTTTTT; CDR3: CASSPRTGELFF
V: TRBV5-4; length: 19; D: TRBD1; J: TRBJ1-4; size: few; DNA: TGTGCCAGCAGCTTCAAGTGGACAGGGAATCCTACAACTAATGAAAAACTGTTTTTT; CDR3: CASSFKWTGNPTTNEKLFF
V: TRBV7-8; length: 14; D: -; J: TRBJ1-6; size: -; DNA: TGTGCCAGCAGCGAACAGGGTCGAGTATCACCCCTCCACTTT; CDR3: CASSEQGRVSPLHF
V: TRBV4-2; length: 15; D: -; J: TRBJ2-7; size: -; DNA: TGTGCCAGCAGCCAAGACATGGGCCAGAGCTACGAGCAGTACTTC; CDR3: CASSQDMGQSYEQYF
V: TRBV7-2; length: 15; D: TRBD2; J: TRBJ2-3; size: -; DNA: TGTGCCAGCAGCACTAGCGGGGCGGGGACAGATACGCAGTATTTT; CDR3: CASSTSGAGTDTQYF
V: TRBV4-2; length: 15; D: TRBD1; J: TRBJ2-3; size: -; DNA: TGTGCCAGCAGCCGAACCAGGGGGACACCCGATACGCAGTATTTT; CDR3: CASSRTRGTPDTQYF
V: TRBV4-1; length: 13; D: TRBD1; J: TRBJ1-1; size: few; DNA: TGCGCCAGCAGGGACAGGGTCTACACTGAAGCTTTCTTT; CDR3: CASRDRVYTEAFF
V: TRBV5-6; length: 14; D: -; J: TRBJ1-1; size: medium-sized; DNA: TGTGCCAGCAGCCAGACAGGTGGTAACACTGAAGCTTTCTTT; CDR3: CASSQTGGNTEAFF
V: TRBV5-1; length: 16; D: TRBD1; J: TRBJ1-1; size: -; DNA: TGCGCCAGCAGCTTGGCGACAGGGGGTCTGAACACTGAAGCTTTCTTT; CDR3: CASSLATGGLNTEAFF
V: TRBV18; length: 13; D: -; J: TRBJ1-1; size: -; DNA: TGTGCCAGCTCCCCCACTTCAGGGTCTGAAGCTTTCTTT; CDR3: CASSPTSGSEAFF
V: TRBV30; length: 13; D: -; J: TRBJ1-1; size: -; DNA: TGTGCCTGGAGCCAACAGGGGAACACTGAAGCTTTCTTT; CDR3: CAWSQQGNTEAFF
V: TRBV27; length: 13; D: TRBD1; J: TRBJ1-1; size: -; DNA: TGTGCCAGCAGTCCCGGGACAGGCACTGAAGCTTTCTTT; CDR3: CASSPGTGTEAFF
V: TRBV18; length: 14; D: TRBD1; J: TRBJ2-5; size: -; DNA: TGTGCCAGCTCACCACGGACAGGACAAGAGACCCAGTACTTC; CDR3: CASSPRTGQETQYF
V: TRBV6-5; length: 16; D: TRBD2; J: TRBJ2-1; size: -; DNA: TGTGCCAGCAGTTACGGAGCGGGGGGCGCATACAATGAGCAGTTCTTC; CDR3: CASSYGAGGAYNEQFF
V: TRBV4-3; length: 17; D: TRBD1; J: TRBJ1-2; size: -; DNA: TGCGCCAGCAGCCAAGCCTGGACAGGGGGAATCGGCTATGGCTACACCTTC; CDR3: CASSQAWTGGIGYGYTF
V: TRBV13; length: 14; D: -; J: TRBJ2-5; size: -; DNA: TGTGCCAGCAGCCTCCGCGACAGACAAGAGACCCAGTACTTC; CDR3: CASSLRDRQETQYF
V: TRBV7-2; length: 14; D: TRBD1; J: TRBJ2-7; size: -; DNA: TGTGCCAGCAGCTTAGGACAGGGGATGGGGGAGCAGTACTTC; CDR3: CASSLGQGMGEQYF
V: TRBV11-1; length: 14; D: TRBD2; J: TRBJ2-5; size: -; DNA: TGTGCCAGCTGGGGGGGGTTGTCTGGAGAGACCCAGTACTTC; CDR3: CASWGGLSGETQYF
V: TRBV5-6; length: 15; D: -; J: TRBJ2-7; size: -; DNA: TGTGCCAGCAGCCGAGGAGCAGTCGGGGCCTACGAGCAGTACTTC; CDR3: CASSRGAVGAYEQYF
V: TRBV29-1; length: 13; D: -; J: TRBJ1-5; size: -; DNA: TGCAGCGTTGCGAGTTCCCGCGATCAGCCCCAGCATTTT; CDR3: CSVASSRDQPQHF
V: TRBV6-5; length: 15; D: TRBD1; J: TRBJ1-2; size: -; DNA: TGTGCCAGCAGTCTCCAGGACAGGGGGCTGTATGGCTACACCTTC; CDR3: CASSLQDRGLYGYTF
V: TRBV12-1; length: 17; D: -; J: TRBJ2-3; size: -; DNA: TGTGCCAGCAGCCTCCTTGGCGGGGGGCTACACACAGATACGCAGTATTTT; CDR3: CASSLLGGGLHTDTQYF
V: TRBV6-4; length: 15; D: -; J: TRBJ1-5; size: once; DNA: TGTGCCAGCAGCCGGGAGATGGGGAGCAATCAGCCCCAGCATTTT; CDR3: CASSREMGSNQPQHF
V: TRBV6-5; length: 14; D: -; J: TRBJ1-2; size: -; DNA: TGTGCCAGCAGACGGACAAGATTAGACTATGGCTACACCTTC; CDR3: CASRRTRLDYGYTF
V: TRBV29-1; length: 13; D: TRBD2; J: TRBJ2-7; size: -; DNA: TGCAGCGTTGTGGAGCGGGGGATATACGAGCAGTACTTC; CDR3: CSVVERGIYEQYF
V: TRBV25-1; length: 15; D: TRBD1; J: TRBJ1-5; size: -; DNA: TGTGCCAGCAGTGCAGGGACAGCCATAAATCAGCCCCAGCATTTT; CDR3: CASSAGTAINQPQHF
V: TRBV4-3; length: 15; D: -; J: TRBJ1-1; size: -; DNA: TGCGCCAGCAGCCGGTCGGGGGGGAGAGTCACTGAAGCTTTCTTT; CDR3: CASSRSGGRVTEAFF
V: TRBV7-8; length: 15; D: TRBD1; J: TRBJ1-6; size: -; DNA: TGTGCCAGCAGCTTAGGGGGACAGGGGAATTCACCCCTCCACTTT; CDR3: CASSLGGQGNSPLHF
V: TRBV5-1; length: 14; D: -; J: TRBJ1-1; size: -; DNA: TGCGCCAGCAGGGTTGAGGGTGTGGACACTGAAGCTTTCTTT; CDR3: CASRVEGVDTEAFF
V: TRBV27; length: 15; D: TRBD2; J: TRBJ2-1; size: -; DNA: TGTGCCAGCAGTCTACGGACTAGCGGGTACAATGAGCAGTTCTTC; CDR3: CASSLRTSGYNEQFF
V: TRBV6-5; length: 14; D: TRBD1; J: TRBJ1-2; size: -; DNA: TGTGCCAGCAGCCAGACAGGGCCCTCTCAAGGCTACACCTTC; CDR3: CASSQTGPSQGYTF
V: TRBV7-9; length: 13; D: TRBD1; J: TRBJ2-7; size: -; DNA: TGTGCCAGCAGCAACCGACAGGGAAACGAGCAGTACTTC; CDR3: CASSNRQGNEQYF
V: TRBV7-2; length: 12; D: -; J: TRBJ1-2; size: few; DNA: TGTGCCAGCAGCTTAGAACAGTTTGGCTACACCTTC; CDR3: CASSLEQFGYTF
V: TRBV5-1; length: 14; D: TRBD1; J: TRBJ1-2; size: -; DNA: TGCGCCAGCAGCTCCGGGACAGACTCCTATGGCTACACCTTC; CDR3: CASSSGTDSYGYTF
V: TRBV16; length: 17; D: -; J: TRBJ2-7; size: -; DNA: TGTGCCAGCAGCCAACCATCCCGGCGGGTCGCAGGGGTCGAGCAGTACTTC; CDR3: CASSQPSRRVAGVEQYF
V: TRBV28; length: 14; D: -; J: TRBJ2-5; size: -; DNA: TGTGCCAGCAGCCCCTTCGGCAGGGAAGAGACCCAGTACTTC; CDR3: CASSPFGREETQYF
V: TRBV6-1; length: 14; D: TRBD1; J: TRBJ2-7; size: few; DNA: TGTGCCAGCAGTGGCGGGACAGGGATCTACGAGCAGTACTTC; CDR3: CASSGGTGIYEQYF
V: TRBV27; length: 19; D: TRBD1; J: TRBJ2-1; size: -; DNA: TGTGCCAGCAGTTTATGGGGACAGGGGGCCAGTAAGTTGGGCAATGAGCAGTTCTTC; CDR3: CASSLWGQGASKLGNEQFF
V: TRBV5-1; length: 15; D: TRBD1; J: TRBJ2-5; size: -; DNA: TGCGCCAGCAGCGCGGAATCAGGGGGCTCGGAGACCCAGTACTTC; CDR3: CASSAESGGSETQYF
V: TRBV6-5; length: 14; D: -; J: TRBJ1-4; size: -; DNA: TGTGCCAGCAGTTACGGGGGGGATGGTGAAAAACTGTTTTTT; CDR3: CASSYGGDGEKLFF
V: TRBV19; length: 15; D: -; J: TRBJ2-5; size: -; DNA: TGTGCCAGTAGTATGGGGGGGCTCAACCAAGAGACCCAGTACTTC; CDR3: CASSMGGLNQETQYF
V: TRBV7-9; length: 14; D: TRBD1; J: TRBJ1-4; size: few; DNA: TGTGCCAGCAGCTCAGACAGGGGTAATGAAAAACTGTTTTTT; CDR3: CASSSDRGNEKLFF
V: TRBV4-1; length: 15; D: -; J: TRBJ2-2; size: -; DNA: TGCGCCAGCAGTGGCGGGGTCCGGAACACCGGGGAGCTGTTTTTT; CDR3: CASSGGVRNTGELFF
V: TRBV25-1; length: 16; D: -; J: TRBJ2-2; size: -; DNA: TGTGCCAGCAACCCTTCTGCGGGGCCGCGCACCGGGGAGCTGTTTTTT; CDR3: CASNPSAGPRTGELFF
V: TRBV4-3; length: 15; D: -; J: TRBJ2-3; size: once; DNA: TGCGCCAGCAGCCAAGCCATCAGAAGCACAGATACGCAGTATTTT; CDR3: CASSQAIRSTDTQYF
V: TRBV11-2; length: 14; D: -; J: TRBJ2-7; size: once; DNA: TGTGCCAGCAGCTTAGTGGGGGGGCTGAACGAGCAGTACTTC; CDR3: CASSLVGGLNEQYF
V: TRBV19; length: 14; D: -; J: TRBJ1-5; size: few; DNA: TGTGCCAGTAGTATAGGAGGGATTAATCAGCCCCAGCATTTT; CDR3: CASSIGGINQPQHF
V: TRBV18; length: 15; D: TRBD1; J: TRBJ1-5; size: -; DNA: TGTGCCAGCTCACGTGTATCAGGGGGGCATCAGCCCCAGAATTTT; CDR3: CASSRVSGGHQPQNF
V: TRBV4-1; length: 16; D: -; J: TRBJ2-7; size: once; DNA: TGCGCCAGCAGCCAAGAATTTGGGACTCCAGCCTACGAGCAGTACTTC; CDR3: CASSQEFGTPAYEQYF
V: TRBV5-1; length: 18; D: TRBD1; J: TRBJ1-6; size: -; DNA: TGCGCCAGCAGCCCCTCAGGGACAGTAGTCTCCTATAATTCACCCCTCCACTTT; CDR3: CASSPSGTVVSYNSPLHF
V: TRBV9; length: 13; D: TRBD2; J: TRBJ2-2; size: -; DNA: TGTGCCAGCAGTAGCGGGGGGGCCAGGGAGCTGTTTTTT; CDR3: CASSSGGARELFF
V: TRBV25-1; length: 18; D: TRBD2; J: TRBJ2-3; size: -; DNA: TGTGCCAGCAGCGACAAAGGGGGCCGGACTAGCGGCACAGATACGCAGTATTTT; CDR3: CASSDKGGRTSGTDTQYF
V: TRBV7-8; length: 17; D: TRBD1; J: TRBJ1-5; size: -; DNA: TGTGCCAGCAGCTTTCCGGGACAGGGGGCAAGCAATCAGCCCCAGCATTTT; CDR3: CASSFPGQGASNQPQHF
V: TRBV5-1; length: 15; D: TRBD1; J: TRBJ2-7; size: -; DNA: TGCGCCAGCAGCCCGGACGTAGGGACAGGGTACGAGCAGTACTTC; CDR3: CASSPDVGTGYEQYF